The present T cell receptor (beta chain) was sequenced within a study of cytomegalovirus exposure and HLA in healthy donors. Germline-derived CDR1 and CDR2 are SGHKS and YYEKEE (reference sequence). The CDR3 has 16 amino acids. V shed 1 base, J shed 0 bases, and the junction held 2 bases outside the gene matches. Study results and limitations: Cytomegalovirus status was reportedly diagnosed by the classifier with high sensitivity and specificity. In an earlier analysis, most TCR beta V segments were productive about 87% or about 30% of the time.

PCR was performed using 60 Vbeta and 13 Jbeta primers. The table came from immunoSEQ multiplex PCR; TCRdb's copy has only in-frame clones and leaves some out. The sample has 150,000 or so clones. Worth noting for this clone: Its antigen is undetermined.

This receptor was taken from a woman between 50 and 59 years old in good health and CMV-seronegative. Sequenced sample: PBMCs. The genes are TRBV5-5 and TRBJ1-4; 8 nucleotides match TRBD1. CDR3 bases: TGTGCCAGCAGCTTGAGCAGGGGGCCAACTAATGAAAAACTGTTTTTT. Its protein is CASSLSRGPTNEKLFF.